This record covers a single T cell receptor beta chain. Its matching antigen is unknown. This sample is part of a study of CD4+ T cells in melanoma. Sequenced by immunoSEQ multiplex PCR; TCRdb stores in-frame clones only, minus some. The table records tens of thousands of clones, about 72% of them present only once. Study observations and caveats: Diverse differentiation states were reported for melanoma neoantigen-specific CD4+ T cells. CD8+ T cell, macrophage and B cell function reportedly correlated with neoantigen-specific CD4+ T cells.

From germline, CDR1 is SEHNR and CDR2 FQNEAQ (reference sequence). Trimming removed 2 bases at V and 1 base at J, with 7 bases between. This CDR3 spans 14 amino acids. Sample: tumor tissue. This receptor was identified in a human donor with melanoma. The chain recombines TRBV7-9 with TRBJ2-3; tentatively, D is TRBD2 (5 bases). The CDR3 region has the DNA TGTGCCAGCAGCTTATTCGGGGGCACAGATACGCAGTATTTT. It translates to CASSLFGGTDTQYF.